A single sample is the source of the 23 T cell receptor beta chains below, sequenced in a study of cytomegalovirus exposure and HLA in healthy donors. Primers: 60 Vbeta forward and 13 Jbeta reverse. The method was immunoSEQ multiplex PCR; TCRdb's version includes in-frame clones alone and lacks a portion of them. The sample comprises almost 200,000 clones, roughly 79% of which are singletons, and approximately 2% rests with the top ten. The sequenced sample was PBMCs. These receptors originate from a man younger than 45 in good health and CMV-seronegative.

V and J are TRBV5-4 and TRBJ2-2, with D maybe TRBD2 (5 bases). Germline loops: CDR1 SGHNT, CDR2 YYREEE (reference sequence). The CDR3 loop spans 15 amino acids. V lost 4 bases and J lost 7, with 17 bases in between. This CDR3 reads CASSPSGYPSGELFF. DNA for the CDR3: TGTGCCAGCAGCCCCTCGGGGTACCCAAGCGGGGAGCTGTTTTTT.

V gene TRBV4-1 combines with J gene TRBJ1-5; TRBD1 agrees at 8 bases. CDR1 is MGHRA and CDR2 is YSYEKL in the germline V gene. CDR3 length: 16 residues. Unmatched junction bases numbered 6, after V lost 4 bases and J lost 1 base. The DNA for the CDR3 is TGCGCCAGCAGCCCAGGGGGCATTAGGAGCAATCAGCCCCAGCATTTT. Protein: CASSPGGIRSNQPQHF.

The J gene is TRBJ2-7, the V gene TRBV9; D gene ambiguous. This CDR3 has 13 amino acids. Trimming removed 4 bases at V and 0 bases at J, with 8 bases between. The germline V gene encodes CDR1 SGDLS and CDR2 YYNGEE. The chain's CDR3 is CASSPPSSYEQYF. As DNA, the CDR3 is TGTGCCAGCAGCCCCCCTTCCTCCTACGAGCAGTACTTC.

The chain joins TRBV29-1 to TRBJ1-4; D perhaps matches TRBD1 (6 bases). Germline V lookup: CDR1 SQVTM, CDR2 ANQGSEA. Trimming cost V 0 bases and J 7 bases, with 9 bases left between them. CDR3 size: 13 residues. CDR3 sequence: CSVEETGREKLFF. The CDR3 DNA follows: TGCAGCGTTGAAGAGACAGGACGTGAAAAACTGTTTTTT.

The CDR3 is CASSVQGATHEQYF. For the CDR3, the DNA is TGTGCCAGCAGCGTTCAGGGGGCGACACACGAGCAGTACTTC. The gene calls are TRBV9 and TRBJ2-7; 8 nucleotides match TRBD1. The CDR3 consists of 14 residues. The J segment lost 5 bases and the V segment lost 2 bases, leaving 6 bases of the junction unmatched. CDR1 and CDR2 (germline): SGDLS, YYNGEE.

J is TRBJ2-7 and V is TRBV29-1, with TRBD2 matching over 11 bases. CDR1 is SQVTM, CDR2 ANQGSEA, per germline. The CDR3 length is 13 residues. Losses at the gene ends were 7 bases for V and 0 bases for J; bases not matched to a gene: 2. CDR3 bases: TGCAGCGCCGGGACTAGCGGCTCCTACGAGCAGTACTTC. This sequence encodes CSAGTSGSYEQYF.

This chain joins TRBV2 and TRBJ2-3, with D unresolved. V lost 4 bases, J lost 0 bases, and 11 bases lay in between. The CDR3 covers 15 residues. Germline V gene data show CDR1 as SNHLY and CDR2 as FYNNEI. The CDR3 is CASSGGVPSTDTQYF. The CDR3 DNA reads TGTGCCAGCAGTGGCGGAGTCCCTAGCACAGATACGCAGTATTTT.

The rearrangement links TRBV5-6 to TRBJ1-1; TRBD1 agrees at 7 bases. CDR1 and CDR2 from the germline V gene are SGHDT and YYEEEE. This CDR3 has 15 amino acids. Trimming at V came to 3 bases and at J to 0 bases, leaving 5 bases not matched to a gene. The CDR3 region has the DNA TGTGCCAGCAGCTCGGGACAGTTGATGAACACTGAAGCTTTCTTT. Amino acid sequence: CASSSGQLMNTEAFF.

V and J are TRBV19 and TRBJ2-7; D not resolved. The CDR3 is made up of 13 amino acids. Germline V gene data show CDR1 as LNHDA and CDR2 as SQIVND (reference sequence). Trimming removed 2 bases from V and 5 bases from J, with 10 bases in between. This CDR3 reads CASSIPVANEQYF. The DNA of the CDR3 is TGTGCCAGTAGTATACCGGTCGCCAACGAGCAGTACTTC. The full variable domain, in which reference TRBV19 and TRBJ2-7 provide the parts outside the CDR3, is DGGITQSPKYLFRKEGQNVTLSCEQNLNHDAMYWYRQDPGQGLRLIYYSQIVNDFQKGDIAEGYSVSREKKESFPLTVTSAQKNPTAFYLCASSIPVANEQYFGPGTRLTVT.

The CDR3 DNA reads as TGCAGCGTTTTTCACAGGGCGAACACTGAAGCTTTCTTT. This sequence encodes CSVFHRANTEAFF. V is TRBV29-1 and J is TRBJ1-1; tentatively, D is TRBD1 (6 bases). The CDR3 contains 13 residues. The ends were cut back, 5 bases at V and 1 base at J, with 11 bases in the middle. Germline loops: CDR1 SQVTM, CDR2 ANQGSEA.

The CDR3 protein is CASSIRDRGYDQPQHF. CDR3 coding DNA: TGTGCCAGTAGTATCAGGGACAGGGGATATGATCAGCCCCAGCATTTT. The chain is built from TRBV19 and TRBJ1-5, with 10 bases lining up with TRBD1. The V gene end was trimmed by 3 bases and the J gene end by 5 bases; junction bases not matched to a gene: 7. The germline CDR1 and CDR2 sequences are LNHDA and SQIVND (reference sequence). The CDR3 has 16 amino acids.

This chain joins TRBV27 and TRBJ1-2, with D uncertain. CDR1 is MNHEY, CDR2 SMNVEV, per germline (reference sequence). The CDR3 consists of 14 residues. Trimming cost V 2 bases and J 6 bases, with 13 bases left between them. In DNA, the CDR3 is TGTGCCAGCAGTTTAATCGCTCGCCAGGATGGCTACACCTTC. Its protein is CASSLIARQDGYTF.

V usage is TRBV10-2 and J usage is TRBJ1-1; 10 nucleotides line up with TRBD1. The V gene's germline CDR1 is WSHSY and CDR2 SAAADI. The CDR3 has 16 residues. The V and J ends lost 3 bases and 5 bases, in that order; junction bases with no gene match: 9. This CDR3 is CASSDLGQGVWTEAFF. The CDR3 coding sequence is TGCGCCAGCAGTGATCTCGGACAGGGGGTATGGACTGAAGCTTTCTTT.

V gene TRBV6-5 combines with J gene TRBJ2-7; weak D call: TRBD2 (6 bases). The V end lost 4 bases, the J end lost 4 bases, and 14 bases lay between the germline ends. The CDR3 has 14 amino acids. CDR1 MNHEY and CDR2 SVGAGI come from the germline V gene. CDR3 sequence (DNA): TGTGCCAGCAGTTCGGGACTCCGAGTGTACGAGCAGTACTTC. Its translation is CASSSGLRVYEQYF.

The gene calls are TRBV14 and TRBJ1-1, with D unresolved. The CDR3 runs 15 residues. CDR1 SGHDN and CDR2 FVKESK come from the germline V gene. Between the trimmed V and J ends, which lost 4 bases and 4 bases, there was a span of 16 bases. The CDR3 coding sequence is TGTGCCAGCAGCCGAGATCCCCTGGCCATCACTGAAGCTTTCTTT. It specifies CASSRDPLAITEAFF.

The V gene is TRBV10-3, the J gene TRBJ2-7; D remains unclear. Germline CDR1 is ENHRY and CDR2 is SYGVKD. The CDR3 covers 15 residues. Trimming removed 6 bases at V and 0 bases at J, with 15 bases between. The CDR3 sequence: CAISPDWPSSYEQYF. DNA of the CDR3: TGTGCCATCAGCCCAGACTGGCCCAGCTCCTACGAGCAGTACTTC.

The chain carries TRBV10-2 and TRBJ2-1; 8 bases are a match to TRBD2. Trimming cost V 2 bases and J 8 bases; bases outside gene matches: 5. The CDR3 is made up of 14 amino acids. Germline V gene sequence: CDR1 WSHSY, CDR2 SAAADI. This CDR3 reads CASSEVSGSYEQFF. In DNA, the CDR3 is TGCGCCAGCAGTGAGGTCAGCGGGAGCTATGAGCAGTTCTTC.

This chain joins TRBV6-6 and TRBJ2-3; TRBD1 matches at 7 bases. Looked up from germline, CDR1 is MNHNY and CDR2 is SVGAGI (reference sequence). The trim removed 0 bases at V and 3 bases at J, leaving 3 bases unmatched. The CDR3 extends over 15 amino acids. The CDR3 DNA follows: TGTGCCAGCAGTTACTCAGGGGGCGGGACAGATACGCAGTATTTT. This gives the protein CASSYSGGGTDTQYF.

The V and J genes are TRBV5-6 and TRBJ2-5; a weak D match, TRBD2 (6 bases). V dropped 3 bases and J dropped 3 bases, with 18 bases sitting between them. The CDR3 consists of 16 residues. CDR1 and CDR2 from the germline V gene are SGHDT and YYEEEE. In DNA, the CDR3 is TGTGCCAGCAGCTACGCGAAGGGAGGCGCCGAAGAGACCCAGTACTTC. Translating it yields CASSYAKGGAEETQYF.

The rearrangement uses TRBV30 and TRBJ2-7; 8 positions match TRBD2. The length of the CDR3 is 13 residues. V lost 4 bases to trimming and J lost 0 bases; unmatched junction nucleotides: 2. Per the germline V gene, CDR1 is GTSNPN and CDR2 is SVGIG (reference sequence). For the CDR3, the DNA is TGTGCCTGGAAGAGCGGGAGCTCCTACGAGCAGTACTTC. Amino acids: CAWKSGSSYEQYF.

The V gene is TRBV29-1, the J gene TRBJ2-7; TRBD1 matches 7 bases. The J segment lost 4 bases and the V segment lost 6 bases, leaving 9 bases of the junction unmatched. The CDR3 is made up of 13 amino acids. CDR1 and CDR2 from the germline V gene are SQVTM and ANQGSEA. This CDR3 is CSVGTGVGYEQYF. In nucleotides, the CDR3 is TGCAGCGTGGGAACAGGGGTGGGGTACGAGCAGTACTTC.

V gene TRBV27 combines with J gene TRBJ2-2; D is uncertain. The CDR3 runs 12 residues. Germline V gene sequence: CDR1 MNHEY, CDR2 SMNVEV (reference sequence). Trimming shortened V by 4 bases and J by 3 bases, and 3 bases separated the two germline ends. CDR3 nucleotides: TGTGCCAGCAGTTACTACACCGGGGAGCTGTTTTTT. It encodes CASSYYTGELFF.

There are a few counts of this clone. The V call is TRBV6-6, the J call TRBJ1-1, with D possibly TRBD1 on 6 matching bases. V lost 6 bases, J lost 2 bases, and 13 bases lay in between. The CDR3 runs to 14 residues. Germline V gene sequence: CDR1 MNHNY, CDR2 SVGAGI (reference sequence). In nucleotides, the CDR3 is TGTGCCAGCAGAGTTGGACAGTCTAACACTGAAGCTTTCTTT. The encoded protein is CASRVGQSNTEAFF.